The 10 T cell receptor beta chains in this list originate from one sample, sequenced in a study of shared clonotypes between healthy human individuals. Here immunoSEQ multiplex PCR was the method, and the copy in TCRdb shows in-frame clones only, minus some. Among roughly 810,000 clones listed, about 97% were seen once. Naivety among CD8 cells was defined by CD45RO negativity and positive CCR7 selection, thereby excluding terminally differentiated effector memory CD45RA+ cells. Source material: naive CD8+ T cells sorted from blood. The receptor source for this set is a man aged 25 to 40 in good health.

The chain employs TRBV7-8 and TRBJ2-7; 11 bases align to TRBD1. The CDR3 totals 14 residues. Unmatched junction bases numbered 6, after V lost 6 bases and J lost 5 bases. The germline V gene encodes CDR1 SGHVS and CDR2 FQNEAQ. CDR3 sequence (DNA): TGTGCCAGCAGTAAGGACAGGGGGCGGAACGAGCAGTACTTC. It translates to CASSKDRGRNEQYF.

V and J are TRBV5-6 and TRBJ2-7; D is unresolved. The CDR3 length is 16 residues. V gave up 0 bases and J gave up 0 bases, with 13 bases separating them. Germline values: CDR1 SGHDT, CDR2 YYEEEE. The CDR3 spells CASSLDTGLLSYEQYF. CDR3 nucleotide sequence: TGTGCCAGCAGCTTGGATACGGGCCTGCTCTCCTACGAGCAGTACTTC.

In its sample, this clone was seen once. The V gene is TRBV28, the J gene TRBJ1-5, with no clear D. The CDR3 loop spans 15 amino acids. Germline V lookup: CDR1 MDHEN, CDR2 SYDVKM. V dropped 4 bases and J dropped 0 bases, with 10 bases sitting between them. CDR3 nucleotides: TGTGCCAGCAGTTGGGCTGTGACTAGCAATCAGCCCCAGCATTTT. Its protein product is CASSWAVTSNQPQHF.

The J gene is TRBJ1-1, the V gene TRBV5-1; no firm D call. The ends were cut back, 0 bases at V and 3 bases at J, with 9 bases in the middle. Germline V gene data show CDR1 as SGHRS and CDR2 as YFSETQ. CDR3 length: 14 residues. CDR3 nucleotide sequence: TGCGCCAGCAGCTTGGAGGCCGCAGACACTGAAGCTTTCTTT. This gives the protein CASSLEAADTEAFF.

The chain recombines TRBV27 with TRBJ1-5; the D is unclear. The CDR3 consists of 15 residues. In germline, CDR1 is MNHEY, CDR2 SMNVEV (reference sequence). V was shortened by 5 bases and J by 0 bases, with 11 bases between the two germline ends. CDR3 region: CASSRSGYSNQPQHF. Here the CDR3 DNA reads TGTGCCAGCAGTCGGTCAGGATATAGCAATCAGCCCCAGCATTTT.

This clone is a singleton in its sample. The chain carries TRBV28 and TRBJ2-3; 7 positions agree with TRBD2. V lost 6 bases and J lost 3; bases outside the gene matches: 12. Looked up from germline, CDR1 is MDHEN and CDR2 is SYDVKM. CDR3 length: 16 residues. CDR3 protein: CASRRLLALSTDTQYF. The CDR3 coding sequence is TGTGCCAGCAGACGCCTACTAGCGTTAAGTACAGATACGCAGTATTTT.

This clone occurred once. V gene TRBV6-5 combines with J gene TRBJ2-5; D is undetermined. The CDR3 has 13 amino acids. Germline values: CDR1 MNHEY, CDR2 SVGAGI. V lost 1 base, J lost 5 bases, and 8 bases lay in between. The CDR3 DNA is TGTGCCAGCAGTTACTTCACAGCGGAGACCCAGTACTTC. It codes for CASSYFTAETQYF.

The rearrangement joins TRBV7-9 to TRBJ2-7, with 9 bases fitting TRBD2. V lost 5 bases and J lost 2; bases outside the gene matches: 10. This CDR3 contains 16 residues. Germline V gene data show CDR1 as SEHNR and CDR2 as FQNEAQ (reference sequence). The CDR3 bases are TGTGCCAGCAGCCCCCCCGGGACTAGCACCGCCTACGAGCAGTACTTC. Encoded protein: CASSPPGTSTAYEQYF.

The J gene is TRBJ2-2, the V gene TRBV4-1; 9 nucleotides line up with TRBD2. This CDR3 has 16 residues. The germline CDR1 and CDR2 sequences are MGHRA and YSYEKL. V lost 6 bases to trimming and J lost 4 bases; unmatched junction nucleotides: 9. The CDR3 is CASRPSGRPGTGELFF. The DNA of the CDR3 is TGCGCCAGCAGGCCAAGCGGGAGGCCGGGCACCGGGGAGCTGTTTTTT.

The chain has TRBV7-6 and TRBJ2-1; D remains ambiguous. V lost 3 bases and J lost 1, with 10 bases in between. The CDR3 loop spans 15 amino acids. Germline assignment: CDR1 SGHVS and CDR2 FNYEAQ. This CDR3 reads CASSLELPSYNEQFF. CDR3 nucleotides: TGTGCCAGCAGCTTGGAACTACCTTCCTACAATGAGCAGTTCTTC.